Presented here are 19 T cell receptor beta chains from one specimen sequenced in a study of PD-L1 blockade in urothelial cancer. Sequencing used immunoSEQ multiplex PCR; TCRdb keeps in-frame clones, though not all of them. This sample carries 98,000 or so clones, around 91% of them seen once, and the ten largest clones take 1.5% to 2%. The sample's time point: pretreatment peripheral blood. Sequencing used PBMCs, obtained around atezolizumab (anti-PD-L1) treatment. The receptors stem from a man between 60 and 75 years old with urothelial cancer.

The chain uses TRBV5-1 and TRBJ2-7; a weak D match, TRBD1 (5 bases). Trimming took off 0 bases at V and 5 bases at J, with 12 bases between the two ends. The CDR3 has 14 amino acids. CDR1 is SGHRS, CDR2 YFSETQ, per germline. CDR3 DNA: TGCGCCAGCAGCTTGGGACAGATATCTAACGAGCAGTACTTC. This sequence encodes CASSLGQISNEQYF.

In this sample, this clone turned up once. This chain connects TRBV9 to TRBJ2-1; perhaps TRBD1 as D (6 bases). The V end was cut by 0 bases, the J end by 6 bases, with 13 bases between. The CDR3 length is 15 residues. CDR1 is SGDLS and CDR2 is YYNGEE in the germline V gene. Here the CDR3 reads CASSVDQGHFNEQFF. In nucleotides, the CDR3 is TGTGCCAGCAGCGTAGATCAGGGGCATTTCAATGAGCAGTTCTTC.

The chain is built from TRBV7-2 and TRBJ2-3, with D possibly matching TRBD1 (6 bases). In germline, CDR1 is SGHTA, CDR2 FQGNSA. The germline V and J ends were trimmed by 2 bases and 4 bases, with 10 bases remaining between them. The CDR3 spans 14 residues. CDR3 nucleotide sequence: TGTGCCAGCAGCTTATATGCAGGGGCAGATACGCAGTATTTT. This encodes CASSLYAGADTQYF.

This clone appeared once. CDR3 loop: CASSPDRGSYNEQFF. Here the CDR3 DNA reads TGTGCCAGCAGCCCAGACAGGGGCTCCTACAATGAGCAGTTCTTC. J is TRBJ2-1 and V is TRBV7-3; 8 nucleotides agree with TRBD1. Germline loops: CDR1 SGHTA, CDR2 FQGTGA. The junction had 3 bases not matched to a gene; V was cut back by 5 bases and J by 0 bases. This CDR3 region has 15 residues.

A few counts support this clone. The chain has TRBV20-1 and TRBJ1-1; D gene ambiguous. The CDR3 extends over 11 amino acids. V dropped 5 bases and J dropped 1 base, with 5 bases sitting between them. The germline CDR1 and CDR2 sequences are DFQATT and SNEGSKA (reference sequence). CDR3 sequence: CSAEANTEAFF. Written as DNA, the CDR3 is TGCAGTGCTGAGGCGAACACTGAAGCTTTCTTT.

V is TRBV7-2 and J is TRBJ2-5, with D unresolved. The CDR3 totals 15 residues. The germline CDR1 and CDR2 sequences are SGHTA and FQGNSA. V was cut by 1 base and J by 5 bases, with 14 bases left in between. The CDR3 nucleotides are TGTGCCAGCAGCTTAGGAGAGCGACCCCGGGAGACCCAGTACTTC. This translates into CASSLGERPRETQYF.

The chain links TRBV11-3 to TRBJ2-7, with TRBD2 matching over 11 bases. J was trimmed by 3 bases and V by 2 bases; bases with no gene match: 0. There are 14 residues in the CDR3. Germline assignment: CDR1 SGHNT and CDR2 YENEEA. The chain's CDR3 is CASSLTSGSYEQYF. In nucleotides, the CDR3 is TGTGCCAGCAGCTTAACTAGCGGGAGCTACGAGCAGTACTTC.

The V call is TRBV6-1, the J call TRBJ2-7; TRBD1 agrees at 10 bases. With V trimmed by 6 bases and J by 5 bases, 7 bases remained unmatched. This CDR3 has 14 residues. The germline gives CDR1 MNHNS, CDR2 SASEGT. The CDR3 loop is CASSDRGRRDEQYF. The CDR3 DNA sequence: TGTGCCAGCAGCGACAGGGGGCGAAGGGACGAGCAGTACTTC.

The genes are TRBV18 and TRBJ1-2; no definite D call. The V end lost 6 bases, the J end lost 0 bases, and 14 bases lay between the germline ends. Germline CDR1 KGHSH, CDR2 LQKENI. The CDR3 has 15 residues. This CDR3 reads CASSQNSDPNYGYTF. CDR3 coding DNA: TGTGCCAGCTCGCAGAACAGTGATCCTAACTATGGCTACACCTTC.

The chain combines TRBV9 with TRBJ2-2; the D is unclear. CDR1 and CDR2 (germline): SGDLS, YYNGEE. V lost 0 bases, J lost 3 bases, and 3 bases lay in between. This CDR3 comprises 13 residues. The CDR3 coding sequence is TGTGCCAGCAGCGTAGCCGACACCGGGGAGCTGTTTTTT. This gives the protein CASSVADTGELFF.

This rearrangement joins TRBV5-4 to TRBJ1-6, with a tentative D call TRBD1 (6 bases). The CDR3 runs 16 residues. The V end lost 3 bases, the J end lost 10 bases, and 20 bases lay between the germline ends. CDR1 SGHNT and CDR2 YYREEE come from the germline V gene (reference sequence). CDR3 sequence: CASSSLGGGAKSPLHF. DNA for the CDR3: TGTGCCAGCAGCTCCCTAGGTGGGGGGGCTAAATCACCCCTCCACTTT.

The V and J genes are TRBV9 and TRBJ2-7; possible D gene TRBD1, 6 bases. Germline V gives CDR1 SGDLS, CDR2 YYNGEE. The CDR3 totals 15 residues. Trimming took 0 bases from V and 6 from J, leaving 16 bases between them. The CDR3 nucleotides are TGTGCCAGCAGCGTAGGAGGGGCGGCAGGGGTCGAGCAGTACTTC. Translation: CASSVGGAAGVEQYF.

The count of this clone is one. The rearrangement uses TRBV9 and TRBJ2-7; 9 bases align to TRBD1. The CDR3 covers 15 residues. With 7 bases clipped from V and 3 bases from J, the junction kept 11 bases outside the gene matches. Germline V gives CDR1 SGDLS, CDR2 YYNGEE. CDR3 protein: CASSTGTGTLYEQYF. Written as DNA, the CDR3 is TGTGCCAGCTCAACCGGGACAGGGACACTCTACGAGCAGTACTTC.

V gene TRBV10-3 combines with J gene TRBJ1-2, with 7 bases fitting TRBD1. The germline gives CDR1 ENHRY, CDR2 SYGVKD. The length of the CDR3 is 17 residues. Germline trimming cut 4 bases from V and 0 bases from J; bases unmatched to any gene: 11. CDR3 DNA: TGTGCCATCAGTGGAGGGGACAGACACCTTCCTAACTATGGCTACACCTTC. Translation gives CAISGGDRHLPNYGYTF.

This clone was observed a single time. The rearrangement links TRBV29-1 to TRBJ2-7; 7 positions agree with TRBD2. V lost 4 bases to trimming and J lost 0 bases; unmatched junction nucleotides: 9. CDR1 and CDR2 from the germline V gene are SQVTM and ANQGSEA. The CDR3 totals 15 residues. This CDR3 reads CSVGGGRGSSYEQYF. The CDR3 nucleotides are TGCAGCGTTGGGGGGGGTAGAGGGAGCTCCTACGAGCAGTACTTC.

V usage is TRBV30 and J usage is TRBJ2-7; D gene ambiguous. Trimming cost V 0 bases and J 2 bases, with 8 bases left between them. Germline CDR1 GTSNPN, CDR2 SVGIG (reference sequence). This CDR3 is built from 13 residues. This chain's CDR3 is CAWSVGGTYEQYF. The CDR3, as DNA: TGTGCCTGGAGTGTAGGCGGAACCTACGAGCAGTACTTC. Complete variable domain (other parts from reference TRBV30 and TRBJ2-7): SQTIHQWPATLVQPVGSPLSLECTVEGTSNPNLYWYRQAAGRGLQLLFYSVGIGQISSEVPQNLSASRPQDRQFILSSKKLLLSDSGFYLCAWSVGGTYEQYFGPGTRLTVT.

The rearrangement uses TRBV7-3 and TRBJ2-5; D is possibly TRBD1 (7 bases). The CDR3 spans 15 residues. Trimming pared 5 bases from V and 0 bases from J, leaving 13 bases between. Germline V gene lookup returns CDR1 SGHTA and CDR2 FQGTGA. The CDR3 sequence: CASSQGGVNQETQYF. The CDR3 nucleotides are TGTGCCAGCAGCCAGGGGGGAGTCAACCAAGAGACCCAGTACTTC.

The rearrangement joins TRBV11-2 to TRBJ2-4; tentative D call: TRBD1 (5 bases). Trimming removed 1 base from V and 0 bases from J, with 16 bases in between. The length of the CDR3 is 18 residues. CDR1 is SGHAT and CDR2 is FQNNGV in the germline V gene. The CDR3 DNA sequence: TGTGCCAGCAGCTTAGCTACAGGTCCCACTTTAGCCAAAAACATTCAGTACTTC. Amino acid sequence: CASSLATGPTLAKNIQYF.

The chain recombines TRBV6-5 with TRBJ2-2; D perhaps matches TRBD2 (6 bases). V was cut by 4 bases and J by 6 bases, with 12 bases left in between. Germline values: CDR1 MNHEY, CDR2 SVGAGI. The CDR3 length is 14 residues. This CDR3 reads CASSSGESAGELFF. The CDR3, as DNA: TGTGCCAGCAGTTCGGGGGAAAGCGCCGGGGAGCTGTTTTTT.